What follows are 14 T cell receptor beta chains derived from one specimen sequenced in a study of shared clonotypes between healthy human individuals. The naive CD8 population came from CD45RO-negative cells selected for CCR7, without terminally differentiated effector memory CD45RA+ cells. Clones were sequenced by immunoSEQ multiplex PCR, and TCRdb holds only the in-frame ones, with some missing. This table holds fewer than 800,000 clones, just over 90% found once. Sequencing was performed on naive CD8+ T cells sorted from blood. The receptors stem from a man aged 30 to 45 in good health.

Only one count was recorded for this clone. DNA for the CDR3: TGTGCCAGCAGCGTACAGGCGGGGACACCCTACGAGCAGTACTTC. This codes for CASSVQAGTPYEQYF. V usage is TRBV9 and J usage is TRBJ2-7, with D perhaps TRBD1 or TRBD2 (6 bases each). V was shortened by 1 base and J by 2 bases, with 13 bases between the two germline ends. The length of the CDR3 is 15 residues. Germline V gene lookup returns CDR1 SGDLS and CDR2 YYNGEE.

The chain combines TRBV29-1 with TRBJ2-7, with 9 nucleotides matching TRBD1. The length of the CDR3 is 12 residues. The J segment lost 3 bases and the V segment lost 6 bases, leaving 3 bases of the junction unmatched. Germline V CDR1 and CDR2: SQVTM, ANQGSEA. CDR3 sequence: CSVTGQGYEQYF. In nucleotides, the CDR3 is TGCAGCGTCACGGGACAGGGCTACGAGCAGTACTTC.

V gene TRBV19 combines with J gene TRBJ1-2; no firm D call. V lost 1 base and J 5 bases, leaving 26 bases between the germline ends. The CDR3 is 19 residues long. Germline V CDR1 and CDR2: LNHDA, SQIVND (reference sequence). CDR3 in amino acids: CASSIGAVRRLTGYYGYTF. CDR3 DNA sequence: TGTGCCAGTAGTATAGGGGCGGTAAGGCGATTAACCGGATATTATGGCTACACCTTC.

V is TRBV19 and J is TRBJ2-7; D gene unclear. The CDR3 is made up of 14 amino acids. Looked up from germline, CDR1 is LNHDA and CDR2 is SQIVND (reference sequence). V lost 6 bases, J lost 2 bases, and 14 bases lay in between. In DNA form, the CDR3 reads TGTGCCAGTAGAACTGAAGACGCCGCCTACGAGCAGTACTTC. Amino acid sequence: CASRTEDAAYEQYF.

Only one count was recorded for this clone. V is TRBV18 and J is TRBJ2-7; 13 bases map to TRBD2. The CDR3 runs 16 residues. Germline assignment: CDR1 KGHSH and CDR2 LQKENI. V was clipped by 2 bases and J by 2 bases; unmatched bases: 3. This CDR3 is CASSPGTSGRAYEQYF. The CDR3 DNA follows: TGTGCCAGCTCACCAGGAACTAGCGGGAGGGCCTACGAGCAGTACTTC.

The gene calls are TRBV27 and TRBJ2-7; D unresolved. CDR3 length equals 14 residues. V lost 3 bases to trimming and J lost 4 bases, with 13 bases between them. CDR1 is MNHEY, CDR2 SMNVEV, per germline (reference sequence). The CDR3 DNA follows: TGTGCCAGCAGTTTGGGCAGAGTTAATTACGAGCAGTACTTC. Amino acids: CASSLGRVNYEQYF.

V is TRBV28 and J is TRBJ2-7; 8 bases match TRBD1. Trimming at V came to 2 bases and at J to 3 bases, leaving 9 bases not matched to a gene. The length of the CDR3 is 16 residues. Germline values: CDR1 MDHEN, CDR2 SYDVKM. CDR3 sequence: CASSLTRGLLGYEQYF. CDR3 sequence (DNA): TGTGCCAGCAGTTTAACCAGGGGGCTGTTGGGCTACGAGCAGTACTTC.

The chain is built from TRBV7-9 and TRBJ2-7, with 13 bases fitting TRBD2. The CDR3 is 16 amino acids. Germline CDR1 and CDR2: SEHNR and FQNEAQ (reference sequence). V lost 5 bases, J lost 2 bases, and 6 bases stayed unmatched. The CDR3 here is CASSQRTSGGAYEQYF. The CDR3 DNA is TGTGCCAGCAGCCAGAGGACTAGCGGGGGTGCCTACGAGCAGTACTTC.

The chain combines TRBV7-8 with TRBJ2-3, with a tentative D call TRBD1 (6 bases). V was clipped by 5 bases and J by 0 bases, with 12 bases between them. Germline assignment: CDR1 SGHVS and CDR2 FQNEAQ. This CDR3 has 15 residues. The CDR3 region has the DNA TGTGCCAGCAGCATATCAGGGGTTAGCACAGATACGCAGTATTTT. Translation: CASSISGVSTDTQYF.

The chain employs TRBV29-1 and TRBJ2-1; 10 bases align to TRBD1. The CDR3 is made up of 13 amino acids. With V trimmed by 5 bases and J by 7 bases, 5 bases remained unmatched. The germline V gene encodes CDR1 SQVTM and CDR2 ANQGSEA. DNA for the CDR3: TGCAGCGTTTCGACAGGGGGCTGGAATGAGCAGTTCTTC. Translation: CSVSTGGWNEQFF.

The chain uses TRBV29-1 and TRBJ1-2; weak D call: TRBD1 (6 bases). The ends were cut back, 0 bases at V and 4 bases at J, with 15 bases in the middle. The CDR3 extends over 15 amino acids. Germline CDR1 reads SQVTM; CDR2 reads ANQGSEA. DNA for the CDR3: TGCAGCGTTGAAGATCAGGGCAGGGGAGGCTATGGCTACACCTTC. It specifies CSVEDQGRGGYGYTF.

As DNA, the CDR3 is TGTGCCAGCAGCGTAGATACAGGGGGCACTGAAGCTTTCTTT. Translated, it gives CASSVDTGGTEAFF. This rearrangement joins TRBV9 to TRBJ1-1; 8 nucleotides agree with TRBD1. This CDR3 has 14 amino acids. Germline lookup yields CDR1 SGDLS and CDR2 YYNGEE. Unmatched junction bases numbered 2, after V lost 0 bases and J lost 4 bases.

This clone has a single count. The CDR3, as DNA: TGTGCCACCCGGTGGGGCCTCGAGCAGTTCTTC. As protein: CATRWGLEQFF. This chain uses TRBV7-9 with TRBJ2-1; D possibly corresponds to TRBD1 (5 bases). CDR3 length equals 11 residues. Germline V gives CDR1 SEHNR, CDR2 FQNEAQ (reference sequence). V gave up 10 bases and J gave up 10 bases, with 14 bases separating them.

This chain uses TRBV2 with TRBJ2-3; 9 positions agree with TRBD1. Unmatched junction bases numbered 10, after V lost 6 bases and J lost 3 bases. This CDR3 comprises 16 residues. Per the germline V gene, CDR1 is SNHLY and CDR2 is FYNNEI. CDR3 DNA: TGTGCCAGCAGCCTCAAACAGGGGGCTGGGACAGATACGCAGTATTTT. Its translation: CASSLKQGAGTDTQYF.